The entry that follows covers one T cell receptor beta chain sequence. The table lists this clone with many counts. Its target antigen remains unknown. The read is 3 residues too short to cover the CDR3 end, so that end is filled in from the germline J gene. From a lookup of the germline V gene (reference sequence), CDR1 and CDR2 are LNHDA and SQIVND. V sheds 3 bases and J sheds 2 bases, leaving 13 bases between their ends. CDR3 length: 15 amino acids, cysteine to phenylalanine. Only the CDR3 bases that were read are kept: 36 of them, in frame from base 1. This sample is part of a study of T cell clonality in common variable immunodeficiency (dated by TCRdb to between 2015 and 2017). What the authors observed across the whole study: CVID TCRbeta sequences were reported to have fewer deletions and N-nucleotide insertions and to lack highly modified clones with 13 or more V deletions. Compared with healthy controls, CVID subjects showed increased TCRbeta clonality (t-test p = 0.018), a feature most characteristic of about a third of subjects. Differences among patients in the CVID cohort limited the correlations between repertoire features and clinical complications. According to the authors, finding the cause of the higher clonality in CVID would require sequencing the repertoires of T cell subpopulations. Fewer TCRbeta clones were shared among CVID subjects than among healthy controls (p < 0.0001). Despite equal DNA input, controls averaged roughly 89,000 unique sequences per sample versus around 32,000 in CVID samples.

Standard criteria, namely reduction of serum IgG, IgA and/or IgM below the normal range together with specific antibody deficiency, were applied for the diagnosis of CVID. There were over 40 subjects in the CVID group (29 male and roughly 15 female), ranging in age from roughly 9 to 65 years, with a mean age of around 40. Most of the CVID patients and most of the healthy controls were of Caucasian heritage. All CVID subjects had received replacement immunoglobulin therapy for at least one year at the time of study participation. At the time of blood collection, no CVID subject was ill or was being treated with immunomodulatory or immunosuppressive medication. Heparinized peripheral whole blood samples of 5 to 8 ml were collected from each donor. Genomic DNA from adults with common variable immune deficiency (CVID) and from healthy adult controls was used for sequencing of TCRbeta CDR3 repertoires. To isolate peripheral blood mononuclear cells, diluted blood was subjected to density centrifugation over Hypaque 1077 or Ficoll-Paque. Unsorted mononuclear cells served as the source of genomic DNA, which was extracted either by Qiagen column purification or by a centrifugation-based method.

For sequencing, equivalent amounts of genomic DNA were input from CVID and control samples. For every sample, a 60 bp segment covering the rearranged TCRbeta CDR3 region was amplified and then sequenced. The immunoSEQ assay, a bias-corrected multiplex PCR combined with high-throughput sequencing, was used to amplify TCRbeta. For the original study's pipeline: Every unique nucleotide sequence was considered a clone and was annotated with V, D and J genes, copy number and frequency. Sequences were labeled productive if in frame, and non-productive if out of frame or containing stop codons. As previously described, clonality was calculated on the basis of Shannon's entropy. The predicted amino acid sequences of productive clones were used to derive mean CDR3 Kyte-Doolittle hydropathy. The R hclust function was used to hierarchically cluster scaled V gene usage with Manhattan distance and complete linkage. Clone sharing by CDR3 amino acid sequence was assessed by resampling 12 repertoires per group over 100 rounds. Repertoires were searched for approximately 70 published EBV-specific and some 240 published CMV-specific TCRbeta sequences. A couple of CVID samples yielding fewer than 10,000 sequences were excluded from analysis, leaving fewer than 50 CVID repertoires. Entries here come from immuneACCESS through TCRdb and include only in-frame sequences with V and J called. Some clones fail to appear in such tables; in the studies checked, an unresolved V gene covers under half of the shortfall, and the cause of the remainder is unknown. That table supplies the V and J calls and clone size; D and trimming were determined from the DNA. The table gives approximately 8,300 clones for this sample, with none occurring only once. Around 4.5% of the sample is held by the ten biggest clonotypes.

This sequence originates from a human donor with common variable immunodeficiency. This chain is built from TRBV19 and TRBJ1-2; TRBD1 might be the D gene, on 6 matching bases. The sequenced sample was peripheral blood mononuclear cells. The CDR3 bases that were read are TGTGCCAGTAGTATCGTACAGGGTTCGAACTATGGC. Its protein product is CASSIVQGSNYG. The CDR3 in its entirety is CASSIVQGSNYGYTF.